This TCR beta chain was obtained from a study of long-term antiretroviral therapy in people with HIV. The germline CDR1 and CDR2 sequences are SGHNT and YYREEE (reference sequence). The CDR3 runs to 12 residues. The V and J ends lost 0 bases and 6 bases respectively, with 7 bases between them. Findings and caveats of the study: Diversity remained lower than transplant donor controls, even though it increased after ART.

Version v3.0 of the immunoSEQ assay was performed at survey level. Clones were read by immunoSEQ multiplex PCR, and TCRdb kept only the in-frame ones, dropping some. The sample has over 15,000 clones; around 77% are singletons. A note on this clone: Its antigen is not known.

The source of this sequence is a man between 25 and 39 years old with HIV. The input for sequencing was unsorted PBMCs, taken about 2.1 years before starting antiretroviral therapy. The chain joins TRBV5-4 to TRBJ2-7, with a possible D match to TRBD2 (5 bases). The CDR3 coding sequence is TGTGCCAGCAGCTTGGTAGGGAGCGAGCAGTACTTC. It specifies CASSLVGSEQYF.